What follows are 5 T cell receptor beta chains derived from one specimen sequenced in a study of graft-versus-host responses after intestinal transplantation. The table came from immunoSEQ multiplex PCR; TCRdb's copy has only in-frame clones and leaves some out. The data show tens of thousands of clones, with 91% seen just once and 5% to 7% held by the top ten. The sample in question was PBMCs, obtained roughly 660 days after intestinal transplant. The source of these receptors is a human patient who received an intestinal transplant, so some T cells may come from the graft donor.

The chain joins TRBV5-6 to TRBJ2-2; D is unresolved. Per germline, CDR1 SGHDT and CDR2 YYEEEE. The CDR3 extends over 16 amino acids. V shed 0 bases and J shed 0 bases, with 9 bases lying between them. CDR3 amino acids: CASSLATLTNTGELFF. DNA of the CDR3: TGTGCCAGCAGCTTGGCCACTCTCACGAACACCGGGGAGCTGTTTTTT.

The V call is TRBV5-4, the J call TRBJ2-2, with D perhaps being TRBD1 or TRBD2 (5 bases each). The germline V and J ends were trimmed by 0 bases and 9 bases, with 12 bases remaining between them. CDR1 and CDR2 from the germline V gene are SGHNT and YYREEE (reference sequence). The CDR3 is 14 residues long. The CDR3 is CASSLVRGARELFF. CDR3 coding DNA: TGTGCCAGCAGCTTGGTGAGGGGAGCCCGGGAGCTGTTTTTT.

The chain is built from TRBV9 and TRBJ2-5; 9 bases are a match to TRBD1. Germline values: CDR1 SGDLS, CDR2 YYNGEE. V trimming: 2 bases; J trimming: 4 bases; junction bases outside the gene matches: 9. The CDR3 runs to 16 residues. CDR3 loop: CASSVPITGGAETQYF. As DNA, the CDR3 is TGTGCCAGCAGCGTTCCAATTACAGGGGGCGCAGAGACCCAGTACTTC.

The rearrangement joins TRBV7-9 to TRBJ2-7; D may be TRBD2 (6 bases). CDR1 and CDR2 (germline): SEHNR, FQNEAQ (reference sequence). With 11 bases removed from V and 7 bases from J, the gap between germline ends came to 21 bases. The CDR3 has 13 amino acids. CDR3 in DNA: TGTGCCGCCCTTAGGACGGGGGTCGGGGAGCAGTACTTC. Its translation: CAALRTGVGEQYF.

This clone was counted once. The V and J genes are TRBV10-2 and TRBJ1-6, with 9 bases that match TRBD1. Germline CDR1 WSHSY, CDR2 SAAADI. The V segment lost 6 bases and the J segment 5 bases; nucleotides outside the gene matches: 5. The CDR3 covers 15 residues. This CDR3 is CASRTGQGNNSPLHF. CDR3 nucleotides: TGCGCCAGCAGGACGGGACAGGGAAATAATTCACCCCTCCACTTT.